Detailed here is one TCR beta chain. Per the authors' pipeline: From reference gene primer amplification, estimates of nucleated cell counts were derived. Sequencing was performed with immunoSEQ multiplex PCR; in TCRdb, only in-frame clones are kept and a portion is missing. The V and J calls and clone size were taken over from that table, and D and trimming were inferred from the DNA. This sample has some 400,000 clones, with about four fifths found just once. The data stem from a study of blood T cell repertoires in COVID-19. Study-wide background: COVID-19 samples, acute and convalescent, were from the United States, Italy and Spain. The cDNA or gDNA used as material had been derived from T cells, B-cell-depleted T cells, or PBMCs.

With 10 bases clipped from V and 5 bases from J, the junction kept 4 bases outside the gene matches. CDR1 is LNHDA and CDR2 is SQIVND in the germline V gene (reference sequence). There are 12 residues in the CDR3. Material: peripheral blood. This chain links TRBV19 with TRBJ1-5, with TRBD1 matching over 8 bases. The receptor was isolated from a human donor with acute or convalescent COVID-19. The donor label of this sample is uncertain. The CDR3 nucleotides are TGTGCCACACGGACAGGGTATCAGCCCCAGCATTTT. Translating gives CATRTGYQPQHF.